The 5 T cell receptor beta chains below all came from one sample that was sequenced in a study of T cell repertoires in cytomegalovirus infection. TCRdb re-derived calls from the reads in MiXCR, one entry per CDR3 protein. The sample lists around 490,000 distinct CDR3 sequences, more than 25% seen once, with less than 15% in the top ten. Sequences were obtained from PBMCs. Every receptor here comes from a human donor in good health (CMV status not recorded). Some clones in this sample may be carry-over from other donors' samples.

A few counts support this clonotype. V usage is TRBV10-3 and J usage is TRBJ2-3, with unresolved D. The ends were cut back, 2 bases at V and 2 bases at J, with 5 bases in the middle. Germline CDR1 is ENHRY and CDR2 is SYGVKD. This CDR3 region has 13 residues. The CDR3 DNA is TGTGCCATCAGTGAGGACAACACAGATACGCAGTATTTT. It specifies CAISEDNTDTQYF.

The gene calls are TRBV12-3 or TRBV12-4 and TRBJ1-2; TRBD1 matches at 12 bases. This CDR3 is 16 amino acids long. V lost 0 bases to trimming and J lost 8 bases; unmatched junction nucleotides: 7. In DNA, the CDR3 is TGTGCCAGCAGTTTAGCCCCGGGACAGGGGGCTAGAGGCTACACCTTC. Translated, it gives CASSLAPGQGARGYTF.

This clonotype was found a few times. The chain links TRBV14 to TRBJ2-1; 10 bases are shared with TRBD2. J was trimmed by 9 bases and V by 4 bases; bases with no gene match: 12. The length of the CDR3 is 16 residues. Germline CDR1 reads SGHDN; CDR2 reads FVKESK. The DNA of the CDR3 is TGTGCCAGCAGCCCATTGGGGCTAGCGGGAGTGGGTGAGCAGTTCTTC. This codes for CASSPLGLAGVGEQFF.

The chain couples TRBV6-8 to TRBJ2-7, with a possible D match to TRBD2 (6 bases). CDR1 and CDR2 (germline): MNHGY, SAAAGT. The CDR3 sequence is 13 residues long. V was clipped by 6 bases and J by 4 bases, with 13 bases between them. CDR3 nucleotide sequence: TGTGCCAGCAGCGTACTAGCATCGTACGAGCAGTACGTC. As protein: CASSVLASYEQYV.

This clonotype was seen a few times. This rearrangement joins TRBV7-9 to TRBJ2-7, with D possibly matching TRBD2 (5 bases). Germline lookup yields CDR1 SEHNR and CDR2 FQNEAQ (reference sequence). The CDR3 length is 15 residues. V gave up 6 bases and J gave up 1 base, with 16 bases separating them. CDR3 amino acids: CASSTGGQESYEQYF. CDR3 nucleotides: TGTGCCAGCAGTACCGGCGGGCAAGAGTCCTACGAGCAGTACTTC.